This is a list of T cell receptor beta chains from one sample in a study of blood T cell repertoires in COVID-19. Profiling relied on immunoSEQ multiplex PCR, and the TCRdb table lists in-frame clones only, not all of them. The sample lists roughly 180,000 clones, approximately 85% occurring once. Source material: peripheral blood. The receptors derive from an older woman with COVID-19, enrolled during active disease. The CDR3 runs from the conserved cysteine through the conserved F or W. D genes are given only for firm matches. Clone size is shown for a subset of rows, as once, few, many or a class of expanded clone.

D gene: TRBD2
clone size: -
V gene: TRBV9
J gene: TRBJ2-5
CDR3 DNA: TGTGCCAGCAGCGTAGGTCTAGCGGAAAGCCAAGAGACCCAGTACTTC
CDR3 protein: CASSVGLAESQETQYF

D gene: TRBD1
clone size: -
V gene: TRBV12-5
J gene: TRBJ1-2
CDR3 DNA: TGTGCTAGTGGTCGCGGAGAGGGGGCGCATGGCTACACCTTC
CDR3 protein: CASGRGEGAHGYTF

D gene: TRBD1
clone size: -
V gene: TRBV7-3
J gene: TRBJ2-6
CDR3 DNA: TGTGCCAGCAGCTTAAGCCGGGCAGGGGGCTCTGGGGCCAACGTCCTGACTTTC
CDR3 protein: CASSLSRAGGSGANVLTF

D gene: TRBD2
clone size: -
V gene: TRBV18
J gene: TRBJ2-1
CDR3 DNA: TGTGCCAGCTCACCGGGACTATTTGAGCAGTTCTTC
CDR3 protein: CASSPGLFEQFF

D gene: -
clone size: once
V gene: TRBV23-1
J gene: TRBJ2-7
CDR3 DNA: TGCGCCAGAAACTCTACAGGTTTTAGCTCCTACGAGCAGTACTTC
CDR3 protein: CARNSTGFSSYEQYF

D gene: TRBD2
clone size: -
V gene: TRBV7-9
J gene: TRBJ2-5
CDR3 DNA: TGTGCCAGCAGCTCGAGACTAGCGGGAGTTCGAGAGACCCAGTACTTC
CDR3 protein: CASSSRLAGVRETQYF

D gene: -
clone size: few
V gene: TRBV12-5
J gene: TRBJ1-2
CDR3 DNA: TGTGCTAGTGGTCCCGGGTCCTACAATTGGGATGGCTACACCTTC
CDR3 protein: CASGPGSYNWDGYTF

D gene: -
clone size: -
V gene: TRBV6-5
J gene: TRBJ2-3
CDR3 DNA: TGTGCCAGCAGTTTGACTACCCCCCACACAGATACGCAGTATTTT
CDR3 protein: CASSLTTPHTDTQYF

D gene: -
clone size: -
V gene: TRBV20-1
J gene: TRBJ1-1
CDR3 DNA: TGCAGTGCGGGGGGGGACACTGAAGCTTTCTTT
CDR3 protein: CSAGGDTEAFF

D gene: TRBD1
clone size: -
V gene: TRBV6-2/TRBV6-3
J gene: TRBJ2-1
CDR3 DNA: TGTGCCAGCAGTGGACAGGGAACCCCCTACAATGAGCAGTTCTTC
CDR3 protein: CASSGQGTPYNEQFF

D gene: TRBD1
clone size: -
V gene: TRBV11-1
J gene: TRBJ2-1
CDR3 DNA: TGTGCCAGCCGACAGGGGGCTTACAATGAGCAGTTCTTC
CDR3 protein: CASRQGAYNEQFF

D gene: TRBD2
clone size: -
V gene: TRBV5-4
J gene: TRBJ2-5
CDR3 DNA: TGTGCCAGCAGCTTGCCCCTAGCGGGGGGTGAGACCCAGTACTTC
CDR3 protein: CASSLPLAGGETQYF

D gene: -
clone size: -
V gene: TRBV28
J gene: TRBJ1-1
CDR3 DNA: TGTGCCAGCGGCCCGAACACTGAAGCTTTCTTT
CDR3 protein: CASGPNTEAFF

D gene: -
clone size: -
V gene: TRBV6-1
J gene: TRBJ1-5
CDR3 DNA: TGTGCCAGCAGTGACGCGAGGACAAGTCGGGGCAATCAGCCCCAGCATTTT
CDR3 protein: CASSDARTSRGNQPQHF